The next 12 T cell receptor beta chains were all read from a single sample in a study of cytomegalovirus exposure and HLA in healthy donors (dated 2017 in TCRdb). Libraries were built with the immunoSEQ multiplex PCR assay. For the multiplex PCR, a mixture combining 60 forward primers for TCR Vbeta segments and 13 reverse primers for TCR Jbeta segments was used. TCRdb mirrors the immuneACCESS table, restricted to in-frame sequences. Some clones are absent from its copies; in checked studies, under half trace to an unresolved V gene, and the reason for the others is unknown. The sample yields 150,000 to 200,000 clones; 75% to 85% were counted once. In total, the top ten clones hold 6% to 8% of the sample. The sample comprised PBMCs. Receptors were obtained from a male donor in good health and CMV-seropositive.

This clone was detected a few times. This sequence joins TRBV6-1 and TRBJ2-5, with D maybe TRBD2 (7 bases). CDR1 is MNHNS, CDR2 SASEGT, per germline. Trimming took 3 bases from V and 2 from J, leaving 13 bases between them. The CDR3 contains 15 residues. The CDR3 DNA reads TGTGCCAGCAGTGATGGAGGGGGGGCGCAAGAGACCCAGTACTTC. Residues: CASSDGGGAQETQYF.

The chain links TRBV6-6 to TRBJ2-2, with 12 bases matching TRBD2. Germline V gene data show CDR1 as MNHNY and CDR2 as SVGAGI (reference sequence). After removal of 5 bases from V and 8 bases from J, the junction contained 6 bases not matched to a gene. This CDR3 is 15 amino acids long. This CDR3 is CASSPLAGGLGELFF. DNA of the CDR3: TGTGCCAGCAGTCCACTAGCGGGGGGACTGGGGGAGCTGTTTTTT.

The chain couples TRBV5-8 to TRBJ2-7; D might be TRBD2 (6 bases). The V gene's germline CDR1 is SGHTS and CDR2 YDEGEE. CDR3 length: 14 residues. Between the trimmed V and J ends, which lost 2 bases and 5 bases, there was a span of 14 bases. CDR3 nucleotides: TGTGCCAGCAGCTTTGGGCAGGGAGGCGACGAGCAGTACTTC. Protein product: CASSFGQGGDEQYF.

This clone was observed a single time. The chain joins TRBV9 to TRBJ2-7, with TRBD1 as a possible D gene (6 bases). From germline, CDR1 is SGDLS and CDR2 YYNGEE. The V gene lost 3 bases and the J gene lost 7 bases, with 17 bases spanning the gap. This CDR3 spans 14 amino acids. CDR3 in amino acids: CASSAKGVRGEQYF. Here the CDR3 DNA reads TGTGCCAGCAGCGCTAAGGGGGTCCGAGGAGAGCAGTACTTC.

This clone occurred once. V is TRBV7-2 and J is TRBJ1-2, with 8 bases that match TRBD1. This CDR3 spans 14 amino acids. V trimming: 5 bases; J trimming: 6 bases; junction bases outside the gene matches: 8. Germline lookup yields CDR1 SGHTA and CDR2 FQGNSA. In DNA form, the CDR3 reads TGTGCCAGCAGCGCTAACAGGGGGTCTCATGGCTACACCTTC. This codes for CASSANRGSHGYTF.

This chain uses TRBV29-1 with TRBJ1-2; TRBD1 aligns across 9 bases. CDR3 length: 13 amino acids. Losses at the gene ends were 4 bases for V and 5 bases for J; bases not matched to a gene: 5. CDR1 is SQVTM, CDR2 ANQGSEA, per germline. CDR3 amino acids: CSVGDRAGYGYTF. The DNA of the CDR3 is TGCAGCGTTGGGGACAGGGCGGGATATGGCTACACCTTC.

This clone was observed a handful of times. The V and J genes are TRBV7-2 and TRBJ1-2, with D possibly matching TRBD1 (6 bases). The germline V gene has CDR1 SGHTA and CDR2 FQGNSA. The V end lost 6 bases, the J end lost 6 bases, and 11 bases lay between the germline ends. The CDR3 runs 12 residues. CDR3 sequence: CASRRQEDGYTF. DNA of the CDR3: TGTGCCAGCAGAAGACAGGAGGATGGCTACACCTTC.

This chain connects TRBV2 to TRBJ2-1; D not certain. V lost 7 bases and J lost 0, with 10 bases in between. The CDR3 runs 14 residues. Germline V gene data show CDR1 as SNHLY and CDR2 as FYNNEI. This CDR3 is CASNLNLSYNEQFF. The CDR3 DNA sequence: TGTGCCAGCAACCTAAACCTCTCCTACAATGAGCAGTTCTTC.

The chain combines TRBV7-9 with TRBJ1-1; weak D call: TRBD1 (5 bases). CDR3 size: 15 residues. Germline V lookup: CDR1 SEHNR, CDR2 FQNEAQ (reference sequence). Trimming cost V 2 bases and J 1 base, with 11 bases left between them. In nucleotides, the CDR3 is TGTGCCAGCAGCTTACAGGGCGGGGGGAACACTGAAGCTTTCTTT. It specifies CASSLQGGGNTEAFF.

This sequence joins TRBV7-9 and TRBJ1-3; D gene ambiguous. In germline, CDR1 is SEHNR, CDR2 FQNEAQ (reference sequence). V was cut by 3 bases and J by 0 bases, with 9 bases left in between. The CDR3 totals 15 residues. The CDR3 protein is CASSFGRDSGNTIYF. The CDR3 coding sequence is TGTGCCAGCAGCTTCGGGAGGGACTCTGGAAACACCATATATTTT.

CDR3 sequence reads: CASSPVGGSNQPQHF. The DNA of the CDR3 is TGTGCCAGCTCACCAGTGGGGGGAAGCAATCAGCCCCAGCATTTT. The V gene is TRBV18, the J gene TRBJ1-5, with D possibly matching TRBD1 (5 bases). The V end was cut by 2 bases, the J end by 1 base, with 9 bases between. Germline CDR1 KGHSH, CDR2 LQKENI. The CDR3 runs 15 residues.

The chain joins TRBV5-1 to TRBJ2-1, with no clear D. Trimming took 0 bases from V and 2 from J, leaving 6 bases between them. The CDR3 covers 14 residues. Germline loops: CDR1 SGHRS, CDR2 YFSETQ. The CDR3 protein is CASSLDLPYNEQFF. Written as DNA, the CDR3 is TGCGCCAGCAGCTTGGATCTCCCCTACAATGAGCAGTTCTTC.